This T cell receptor (beta chain) was obtained from a study of post-analysis software for immune sequencing data. V shed 6 bases, J shed 3 bases, and the junction held 7 bases outside the gene matches. Germline V gives CDR1 MNHEY, CDR2 SVGEGT. The CDR3 consists of 14 residues. Overall study results and limits: Those with multiple sclerosis, the patient group, showed significantly lower normalized Chao1 diversity than controls. F measure clustering grouped samples strongly by preparation batch. Four or five TRBV segments (TRBV5-6, TRBV5-1 and TRBV20-1 among them) occurred more frequently in patients than in controls.

Unique molecular identifiers featured in each of the TCR beta cDNA libraries. TCRdb analysed the PCR reads with MiXCR anew, one entry per CDR3 protein. Among some 690,000 distinct CDR3 sequences listed, roughly 30% were seen once. This clonotype turned up a few times. What it binds is unknown. The TCR was taken from a girl aged 10 to 17 with multiple sclerosis. Sequencing used blood. V and J are TRBV6-2 or TRBV6-3 and TRBJ2-7; 8 bases are shared with TRBD1. CDR3 nucleotide sequence: TGTGCCAGCAGCTTACAGGGGGAGAGCTACGAGCAGTACTTC. This sequence encodes CASSLQGESYEQYF.